One and the same sample provided the 9 T cell receptor beta chains below, sequenced in a study of regulatory T cells in long-lasting Graves disease. CDR3-region Arm-PCR and iRepertoire HTBI primers produced the TCR beta libraries. TCRdb processed the multiplex PCR reads anew with MiXCR; each CDR3 protein has one entry. Among 600,000 to 850,000 distinct CDR3 sequences listed, about 30% were seen once. As to time point: persistent/refractory GD, antithyroid drugs over 5 years with positive TRAb. Scientists built the TCR library using RNA that was extracted from PBMCs. Source: peripheral blood mononuclear cells (PBMCs), taken when the disease was refractory, from a patient treated with antithyroid drugs. The receptors here all came from a female donor with Graves disease.

A few counts support this clonotype. This is likely a read error, given that the CDR3 carries no conserved phenylalanine or tryptophan at its end. This chain uses TRBV11-2 with TRBJ2-7; D might be TRBD1 (6 bases). The CDR3 runs to 13 residues. CDR1 and CDR2 from the germline V gene are SGHAT and FQNNGV. V was cut by 5 bases and J by 5 bases, with 13 bases left in between. Here the CDR3 reads CASSPSGAHEQYL. The CDR3 DNA follows: TGTGCCAGCAGCCCCTCAGGGGCCCACGAGCAGTACCTC.

The rearrangement joins TRBV6-2 or TRBV6-3 to TRBJ1-5; no definite D call. Trimming took off 4 bases at V and 3 bases at J, with 7 bases between the two ends. From germline, CDR1 is MNHEY and CDR2 SVGEGT. CDR3 length equals 13 residues. The CDR3 bases are TGTGCCAGCAGTTCACACACCAATCAGCCCCAGCATTTT. Translated: CASSSHTNQPQHF.

J is TRBJ2-7 and V is TRBV3-1; D is unclear. The CDR3 loop spans 15 amino acids. Deletions cut 0 bases from V and 5 bases from J, with 14 bases between. Germline-derived CDR1 and CDR2 are LGHDT and YNNKEL (reference sequence). The DNA for the CDR3 is TGTGCCAGCAGCCAAGATCTGGGGATAGAGAACGAGCAGTACTTC. As protein: CASSQDLGIENEQYF.

This clonotype was detected only once. The chain recombines TRBV5-1 with TRBJ2-5; 7 bases match TRBD2. CDR3 size: 16 residues. Germline V gives CDR1 SGHRS, CDR2 YFSETQ. Losses at the gene ends were 4 bases for V and 0 bases for J; bases not matched to a gene: 9. The CDR3 nucleotides read TGCGCCAGCAGCCCACTCCGGCGGGGGTACCAAGAGACCCAGTACTTC. Protein product: CASSPLRRGYQETQYF.

This clonotype came up a few times. The rearrangement links TRBV11-1 to TRBJ1-1; 8 bases agree with TRBD1. With V trimmed by 6 bases and J by 9 bases, 6 bases remained unmatched. Germline assignment: CDR1 SGHAT and CDR2 FQDESV (reference sequence). This CDR3 contains 12 residues. The CDR3 here is CASSHRDRQAFF. In DNA form, the CDR3 reads TGTGCCAGCAGTCACCGGGACAGGCAAGCTTTCTTT.

The rearrangement uses TRBV6-5 and TRBJ1-2; no firm D call. CDR1 MNHEY and CDR2 SVGAGI come from the germline V gene. V lost 1 base, J lost 4 bases, and 4 bases lay in between. The CDR3 loop spans 12 amino acids. The CDR3 reads CASSYLAYGYTF. CDR3 DNA: TGTGCCAGCAGTTACTTGGCCTATGGCTACACCTTC.

This clonotype was counted a few times. The chain employs TRBV7-7 and TRBJ2-2; a possible D gene is TRBD2 (6 bases). CDR1 and CDR2 from the germline V gene are SSHAT and FNYEAQ (reference sequence). V lost 5 bases and J 5 bases, leaving 15 bases between the germline ends. The CDR3 contains 15 residues. The CDR3 DNA sequence: TGTGCCAGCAGCCCGCGTGCCGGAGGGACCGGGGAGCTGTTTTTT. It specifies CASSPRAGGTGELFF.

In this sample, this clonotype turned up a few times. V gene TRBV10-3 combines with J gene TRBJ2-1, with 7 bases lining up with TRBD1. Germline-derived CDR1 and CDR2 are ENHRY and SYGVKD. After removal of 10 bases from V and 6 bases from J, the junction contained 6 bases not matched to a gene. The CDR3 is made up of 12 amino acids. For the CDR3, the DNA is TGTGCCACAACAGGGGACCTCAATGAGCAGTTCTTC. This encodes CATTGDLNEQFF.

This clonotype was observed a handful of times. V is TRBV7-9 and J is TRBJ2-5; 7 nucleotides match TRBD1. The CDR3 consists of 15 residues. J gave up 2 bases and V 0 bases, and 3 bases lay outside the gene matches. Germline CDR1 reads SEHNR; CDR2 reads FQNEAQ (reference sequence). The CDR3 DNA sequence: TGTGCCAGCAGCTTAGCGGGACAGCCACAAGAGACCCAGTACTTC. It encodes CASSLAGQPQETQYF.